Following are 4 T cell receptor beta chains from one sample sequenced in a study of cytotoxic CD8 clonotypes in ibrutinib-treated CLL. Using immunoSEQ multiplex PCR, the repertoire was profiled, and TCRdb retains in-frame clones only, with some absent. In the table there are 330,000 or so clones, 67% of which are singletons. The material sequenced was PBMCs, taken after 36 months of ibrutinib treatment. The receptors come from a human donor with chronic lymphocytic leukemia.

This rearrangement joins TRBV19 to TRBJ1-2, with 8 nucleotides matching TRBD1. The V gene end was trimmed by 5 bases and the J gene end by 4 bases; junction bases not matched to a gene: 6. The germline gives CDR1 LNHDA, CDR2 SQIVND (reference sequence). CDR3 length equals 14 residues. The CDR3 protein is CASSVTGGAYGYTF. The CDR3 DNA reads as TGTGCCAGTAGTGTCACAGGGGGAGCCTATGGCTACACCTTC.

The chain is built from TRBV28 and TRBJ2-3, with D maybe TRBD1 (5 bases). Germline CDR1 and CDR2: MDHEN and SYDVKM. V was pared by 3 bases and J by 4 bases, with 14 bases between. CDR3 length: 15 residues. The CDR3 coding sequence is TGTGCCAGCAGTTTTTGGGGCGAGACATCAGATACGCAGTATTTT. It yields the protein CASSFWGETSDTQYF.

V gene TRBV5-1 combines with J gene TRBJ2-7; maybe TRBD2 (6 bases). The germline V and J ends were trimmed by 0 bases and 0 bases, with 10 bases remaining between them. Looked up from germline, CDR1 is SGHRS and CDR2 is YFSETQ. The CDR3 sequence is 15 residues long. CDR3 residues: CASSLDGTSSYEQYF. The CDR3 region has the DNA TGCGCCAGCAGCTTGGACGGGACTTCCTCCTACGAGCAGTACTTC.

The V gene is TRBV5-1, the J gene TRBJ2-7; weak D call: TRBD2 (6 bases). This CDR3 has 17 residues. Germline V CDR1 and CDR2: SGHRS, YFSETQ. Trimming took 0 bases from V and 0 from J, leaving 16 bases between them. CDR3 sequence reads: CASSLVGLAQSSYEQYF. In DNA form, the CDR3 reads TGCGCCAGCAGCTTGGTCGGGCTAGCGCAGAGCTCCTACGAGCAGTACTTC.